The next 17 T cell receptor beta chains were all read from a single sample in a study of blood T cell repertoires in COVID-19. The repertoire was sequenced with immunoSEQ multiplex PCR; TCRdb's copy has only in-frame clones and lacks some. Altogether under 120,000 clones are present, approximately 85% being singletons, with the ten largest covering less than 2.5%. The sequenced sample consisted of peripheral blood. These receptors originate from a human donor in a cohort sampled during active COVID-19.

The chain uses TRBV2 and TRBJ1-2; TRBD1 agrees at 7 bases. CDR3 length equals 15 residues. The V gene's germline CDR1 is SNHLY and CDR2 FYNNEI. The trim removed 8 bases at V and 1 base at J, leaving 10 bases unmatched. CDR3 amino acids: CASQRGQGFNYGYTF. The CDR3 DNA is TGTGCCAGCCAGAGGGGGCAGGGGTTTAACTATGGCTACACCTTC. The entire variable domain, with the rest obtained from reference TRBV2 and TRBJ1-2, is as follows: EPEVTQTPSHQVTQMGQEVILRCVPISNHLYFYWYRQILGQKVEFLVSFYNNEISEKSEIFDDQFSVERPDGSNFTLKIRSTKLEDSAMYFCASQRGQGFNYGYTFGSGTRLTVV.

The V gene is TRBV7-2, the J gene TRBJ2-4, with a tentative D call TRBD1 (6 bases). Germline V gene lookup returns CDR1 SGHTA and CDR2 FQGNSA. This CDR3 comprises 13 residues. V was cut by 1 base and J by 6 bases, with 7 bases left in between. The CDR3 reads CASSLGTANIQYF. CDR3 DNA sequence: TGTGCCAGCAGCTTAGGGACAGCAAACATTCAGTACTTC.

The V gene is TRBV18, the J gene TRBJ2-5; 13 bases map to TRBD2. This CDR3 region has 17 residues. Germline CDR1 reads KGHSH; CDR2 reads LQKENI. The V gene end was trimmed by 4 bases and the J gene end by 5 bases; junction bases not matched to a gene: 10. In DNA, the CDR3 is TGTGCCAGCTCACTAAACCCGGGACTAGCGGGACCGGAGACCCAGTACTTC. This gives the protein CASSLNPGLAGPETQYF.

The V gene is TRBV4-2, the J gene TRBJ2-7; 10 nucleotides agree with TRBD1. The CDR3 has 14 amino acids. Germline V gene lookup returns CDR1 LGHNA and CDR2 YNFKEQ. The J segment lost 4 bases and the V segment lost 1 base, leaving 1 base of the junction unmatched. Here the CDR3 reads CASSQGQGAYEQYF. CDR3 sequence (DNA): TGTGCCAGCAGCCAAGGACAGGGGGCGTACGAGCAGTACTTC.

V and J are TRBV5-1 and TRBJ1-5; possibly TRBD1 for D (6 bases). The CDR3 runs to 15 residues. V was pared by 5 bases and J by 2 bases, with 14 bases between. The germline gives CDR1 SGHRS, CDR2 YFSETQ. The DNA for the CDR3 is TGCGCCAGCAGGGGGGGGGCAGAAGGCAATCAGCCCCAGCATTTT. Amino acids: CASRGGAEGNQPQHF.

The V gene is TRBV28, the J gene TRBJ2-7, with TRBD1 as a possible D gene (5 bases). There are 13 residues in the CDR3. The germline CDR1 and CDR2 sequences are MDHEN and SYDVKM. Trimming shortened V by 6 bases and J by 0 bases, and 9 bases separated the two germline ends. The CDR3 bases are TGTGCCAGCAGACCAGGGTCCTCCTACGAGCAGTACTTC. As protein: CASRPGSSYEQYF.

This chain links TRBV20-1 with TRBJ1-1; 8 bases agree with TRBD1. CDR1 and CDR2 (germline): DFQATT, SNEGSKA (reference sequence). V was clipped by 5 bases and J by 8 bases; unmatched bases: 4. The length of the CDR3 is 11 residues. CDR3: CSAQGAREAFF. The CDR3, as DNA: TGCAGTGCTCAGGGGGCGAGGGAAGCTTTCTTT.

This chain links TRBV10-1 with TRBJ2-3, with 9 bases aligning to TRBD2. The V and J ends lost 0 bases and 4 bases, in that order; junction bases with no gene match: 5. The CDR3 covers 16 residues. Per germline, CDR1 WNHNN and CDR2 SYGVQD (reference sequence). The CDR3 coding sequence is TGCGCCAGCAGTGAGTCGGGACTAGCTCTGCCAGATACGCAGTATTTT. This encodes CASSESGLALPDTQYF.

The rearrangement uses TRBV29-1 and TRBJ1-1; 7 positions match TRBD1. Germline V CDR1 and CDR2: SQVTM, ANQGSEA. The CDR3 spans 12 residues. Germline trimming cut 7 bases from V and 4 bases from J; bases unmatched to any gene: 6. The CDR3 spells CSGKSGGTEAFF. The CDR3 DNA follows: TGCAGCGGCAAATCAGGGGGCACTGAAGCTTTCTTT.

This chain links TRBV11-2 with TRBJ2-1; TRBD2 might be the D (6 bases). CDR3 length: 14 residues. In germline, CDR1 is SGHAT, CDR2 FQNNGV. Trimming shortened V by 5 bases and J by 4 bases, and 12 bases separated the two germline ends. CDR3 sequence (DNA): TGTGCCAGCAGCCAGTCGGGACTTTACAATGAGCAGTTCTTC. Its translation: CASSQSGLYNEQFF.

This clone was counted a single time. The chain links TRBV28 to TRBJ1-5; weak D call: TRBD1 (6 bases). V was shortened by 6 bases and J by 2 bases, with 17 bases between the two germline ends. The length of the CDR3 is 16 residues. Germline-derived CDR1 and CDR2 are MDHEN and SYDVKM. CDR3 nucleotides: TGTGCCAGCAGCCCCTCGGACAGCACTGGCAATCAGCCCCAGCATTTT. Amino acid sequence: CASSPSDSTGNQPQHF.

The chain is built from TRBV9 and TRBJ2-1; maybe TRBD2 (5 bases). The CDR3 consists of 15 residues. Germline CDR1 is SGDLS and CDR2 is YYNGEE. V was pared by 4 bases and J by 4 bases, with 15 bases between. The CDR3, as DNA: TGTGCCAGCAGCCAGGAGGTGGGCGGGTACAATGAGCAGTTCTTC. Encoded protein: CASSQEVGGYNEQFF.

This chain uses TRBV5-4 with TRBJ2-4; D unclear. Trimming left V 3 bases short and J 1 base short, with 8 bases between. CDR1 and CDR2 (germline): SGHNT, YYREEE (reference sequence). This CDR3 is 14 amino acids long. The CDR3 reads CASSSTAAKNIQYF. The CDR3 DNA is TGTGCCAGCAGCTCTACAGCTGCCAAAAACATTCAGTACTTC.

The chain carries TRBV28 and TRBJ2-3; TRBD2 agrees at 7 bases. With 3 bases clipped from V and 7 bases from J, the junction kept 10 bases outside the gene matches. Germline V gives CDR1 MDHEN, CDR2 SYDVKM. CDR3 length: 15 residues. Here the CDR3 DNA reads TGTGCCAGCAGTTTCGGGACTACTGTGAGGAATACGCAGTATTTT. It codes for CASSFGTTVRNTQYF.

The V gene is TRBV11-2, the J gene TRBJ2-5; a possible D gene is TRBD1 (6 bases). From germline, CDR1 is SGHAT and CDR2 FQNNGV. The V end lost 9 bases, the J end lost 0 bases, and 14 bases lay between the germline ends. The CDR3 sequence is 14 residues long. The CDR3 DNA reads as TGTGCCAGTAACCTAGGACAGAACCAAGAGACCCAGTACTTC. This gives the protein CASNLGQNQETQYF.

The chain recombines TRBV6-5 with TRBJ1-5; no definite D call. The CDR3 spans 13 residues. Per the germline V gene, CDR1 is MNHEY and CDR2 is SVGAGI. Trimming took 7 bases from V and 6 from J, leaving 13 bases between them. CDR3 protein: CASIPGLGQPQHF. The CDR3, as DNA: TGTGCCAGCATTCCGGGTTTAGGTCAGCCCCAGCATTTT.

The rearrangement uses TRBV4-1 and TRBJ2-7, with TRBD2 identical over 8 bases. Germline lookup yields CDR1 MGHRA and CDR2 YSYEKL. Unmatched junction bases numbered 14, after V lost 0 bases and J lost 1 base. The CDR3 extends over 19 amino acids. CDR3 DNA sequence: TGCGCCAGCAGCCAAGATGACATTCCGGGAGGGGTAAATTCCTACGAGCAGTACTTC. Translation gives CASSQDDIPGGVNSYEQYF.